This TCR beta chain was observed in a study of blood T cell repertoires in COVID-19. On the study more broadly: T cells, B-cell-depleted T cells, or PBMCs provided the cDNA or gDNA that served as material.

Libraries were prepared by immunoSEQ multiplex PCR; TCRdb keeps only in-frame clonotypes and omits some of them. Altogether fewer than 200,000 clones are present, about 88% being singletons, with the ten largest covering approximately 24%. V was clipped by 1 base and J by 2 bases, with 13 bases between them. Germline CDR1 and CDR2: LGHNA and YNFKEQ. The CDR3 is 16 amino acids. This sequence originates from a man aged 55 to 69 with acute or convalescent COVID-19. Material: peripheral blood. This chain joins TRBV4-2 and TRBJ2-3; maybe TRBD2 (6 bases). The CDR3 region is CASSQGNGSPTDTQYF. For the CDR3, the DNA is TGTGCCAGCAGCCAAGGGAACGGGAGTCCCACAGATACGCAGTATTTT.